The clone carrying this TCR beta chain was seen only a few times. In Seattle, patients joined the study during active infection and were tracked longitudinally. Per the original methods: Amplifying reference gene primers gave estimates of nucleated cell counts. TCRdb keeps only in-frame clones here, not all; method: immunoSEQ multiplex PCR. The DNA gave D and trimming, while V, J and clone size come from that table. The table records hundreds of thousands of clones, roughly 90% of them present only once. This sample is drawn from a study of blood T cell repertoires in COVID-19. Germline loops: CDR1 WNHNN, CDR2 SYGVQD (reference sequence). V trimming: 0 bases; J trimming: 3 bases; junction bases outside the gene matches: 11. The CDR3 sequence is 17 residues long.

The sequence came from a man aged 18 to 30 with COVID-19, enrolled during active disease. Sequences were obtained from peripheral blood. This sequence joins TRBV10-1 and TRBJ2-7; 7 nucleotides agree with TRBD1. The CDR3 DNA reads as TGCGCCAGCAGTGAGTCGAGAGGTATGACAGGGAGCTACGAGCAGTACTTC. Encoded protein: CASSESRGMTGSYEQYF.